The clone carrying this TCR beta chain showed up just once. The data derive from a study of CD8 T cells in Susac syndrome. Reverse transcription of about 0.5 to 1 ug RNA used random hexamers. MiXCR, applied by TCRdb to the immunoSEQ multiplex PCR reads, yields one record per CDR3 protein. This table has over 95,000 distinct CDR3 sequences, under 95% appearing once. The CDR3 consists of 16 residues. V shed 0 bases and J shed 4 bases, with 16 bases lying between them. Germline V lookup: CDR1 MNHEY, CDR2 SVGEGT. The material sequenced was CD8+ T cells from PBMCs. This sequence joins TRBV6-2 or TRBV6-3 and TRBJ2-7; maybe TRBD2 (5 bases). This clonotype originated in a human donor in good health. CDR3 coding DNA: TGTGCCAGCAGTTACTCGGCGGGCAGAAACTCATACGAGCAGTACTTC. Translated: CASSYSAGRNSYEQYF.